Here is one T cell receptor beta chain with its context. The antigen remains undetermined. The sample's time point: pre-treatment sample, taken before nivolumab and TIL therapy. The libraries were made with immunoSEQ v3. The method was immunoSEQ multiplex PCR; TCRdb's version includes in-frame clones alone and lacks a portion of them. The sample lists about 49,000 clones; 70% to 80% were seen once. This record belongs to a study of TIL therapy for anti-PD-1-resistant metastatic lung cancer. General study results and limits: After infusion, TIL clonotypes partly replaced peripheral T cells and declined over months.

The CDR3 loop spans 14 amino acids. Looked up from germline, CDR1 is SGDLS and CDR2 is YYNGEE. Trimming pared 6 bases from V and 1 base from J, leaving 13 bases between. The sequenced sample was blood, obtained at baseline. This receptor was identified in a man aged 65 to 85 with non-small cell lung cancer. J is TRBJ1-1 and V is TRBV9; D gene ambiguous. The DNA of the CDR3 is TGTGCCAGCACCTTATTTGACAAGAACACTGAAGCTTTCTTT. This translates into CASTLFDKNTEAFF.